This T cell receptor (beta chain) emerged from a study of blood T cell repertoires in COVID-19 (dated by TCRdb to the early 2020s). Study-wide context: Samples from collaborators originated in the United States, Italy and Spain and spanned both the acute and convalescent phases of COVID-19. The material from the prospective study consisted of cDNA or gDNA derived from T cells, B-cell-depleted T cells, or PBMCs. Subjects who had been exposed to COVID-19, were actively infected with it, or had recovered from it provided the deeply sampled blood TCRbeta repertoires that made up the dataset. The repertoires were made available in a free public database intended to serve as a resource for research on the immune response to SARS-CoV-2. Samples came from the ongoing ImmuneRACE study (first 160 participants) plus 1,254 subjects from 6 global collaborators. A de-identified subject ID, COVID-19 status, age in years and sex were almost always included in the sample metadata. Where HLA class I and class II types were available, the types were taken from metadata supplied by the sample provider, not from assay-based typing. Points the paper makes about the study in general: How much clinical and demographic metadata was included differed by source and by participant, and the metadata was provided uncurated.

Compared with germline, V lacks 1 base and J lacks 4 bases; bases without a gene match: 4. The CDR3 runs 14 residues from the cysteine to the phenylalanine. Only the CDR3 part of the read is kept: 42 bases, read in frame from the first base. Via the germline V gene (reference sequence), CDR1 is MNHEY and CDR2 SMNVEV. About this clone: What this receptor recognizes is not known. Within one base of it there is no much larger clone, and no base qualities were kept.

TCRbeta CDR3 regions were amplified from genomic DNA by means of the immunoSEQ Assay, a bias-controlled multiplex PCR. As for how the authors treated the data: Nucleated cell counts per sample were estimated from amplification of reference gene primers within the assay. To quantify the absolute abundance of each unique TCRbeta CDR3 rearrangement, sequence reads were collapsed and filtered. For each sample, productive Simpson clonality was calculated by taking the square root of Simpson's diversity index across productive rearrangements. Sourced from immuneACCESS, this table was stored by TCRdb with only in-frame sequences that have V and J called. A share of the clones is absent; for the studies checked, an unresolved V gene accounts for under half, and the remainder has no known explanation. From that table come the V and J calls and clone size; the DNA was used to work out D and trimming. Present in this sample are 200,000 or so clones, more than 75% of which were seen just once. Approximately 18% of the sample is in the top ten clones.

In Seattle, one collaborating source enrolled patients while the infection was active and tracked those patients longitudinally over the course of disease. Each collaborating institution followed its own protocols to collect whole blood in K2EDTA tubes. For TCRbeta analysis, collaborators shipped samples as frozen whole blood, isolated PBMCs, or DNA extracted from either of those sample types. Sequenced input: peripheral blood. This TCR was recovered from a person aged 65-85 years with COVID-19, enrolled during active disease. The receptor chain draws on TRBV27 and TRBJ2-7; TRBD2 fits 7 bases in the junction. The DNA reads TGTGCCAGCAGTTTATTAGGGCGGGAGTACGAGCAGTACTTC. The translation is CASSLLGREYEQYF.